This T cell receptor (beta chain) was profiled in a study of T cells in tumors after PD-1 blockade. Study as a whole: During anti-PD-1 treatment, some patients continued daily vismodegib 150 mg.

The V gene lost 3 bases and the J gene lost 3 bases, with 6 bases spanning the gap. CDR3 size: 13 residues. Germline CDR1 reads SNHLY; CDR2 reads FYNNEI. TCRdb's table, derived via immunoSEQ multiplex PCR, lists solely in-frame clones and lacks some. The repertoire consists of 4,800 or so clones, with roughly three fifths occurring once and the leading ten covering roughly 14%. The sample was tumor tissue, taken after anti-PD-1 treatment. The chain employs TRBV2 and TRBJ1-5; TRBD1 is a possible D gene (6 bases). The clonotype originates from a human donor with basal cell carcinoma. The CDR3 loop reads CASSEGHNQPQHF. CDR3 bases: TGTGCCAGCAGTGAGGGACACAATCAGCCCCAGCATTTT.